The 19 T cell receptor beta chains below all came from one sample that was sequenced in a study of T cell repertoires in cytomegalovirus infection. One entry per CDR3 protein results from TCRdb running MiXCR on the reads. The top ten hold 24% of the sample, which has fewer than 550,000 distinct CDR3 sequences, 15% to 20% seen once. Sequencing input: CD8+ T cells from PBMCs. The receptor source for this set is a human donor in good health (CMV status not recorded). Some clones in this sample may be carry-over from other donors' samples.

The gene calls are TRBV19 and TRBJ1-4, with TRBD1 matching over 8 bases. This CDR3 is built from 17 residues. Trimming cost V 6 bases and J 5 bases; bases outside gene matches: 14. Germline CDR1 LNHDA, CDR2 SQIVND (reference sequence). The CDR3 sequence: CASRPDREGRLNEKLFF. CDR3 nucleotides: TGTGCCAGTAGACCGGACAGGGAGGGAAGACTGAATGAAAAACTGTTTTTT.

This clonotype was seen many times. The V and J genes are TRBV19 and TRBJ2-3, with D possibly TRBD2 on 5 matching bases. V was shortened by 3 bases and J by 1 base, with 8 bases between the two germline ends. The CDR3 extends over 14 amino acids. CDR1 is LNHDA and CDR2 is SQIVND in the germline V gene (reference sequence). In nucleotides, the CDR3 is TGTGCCAGTAGTATCTACGGGGGCACAGATACGCAGTATTTT. Amino acid sequence: CASSIYGGTDTQYF. The complete variable domain, with remaining parts taken from reference TRBV19 and TRBJ2-3, reads DGGITQSPKYLFRKEGQNVTLSCEQNLNHDAMYWYRQDPGQGLRLIYYSQIVNDFQKGDIAEGYSVSREKKESFPLTVTSAQKNPTAFYLCASSIYGGTDTQYFGPGTRLTVL.

At least ten counts were recorded for this clonotype. The chain joins TRBV6-1 to TRBJ1-5, with a possible D match to TRBD1 (5 bases). Germline V gene lookup returns CDR1 MNHNS and CDR2 SASEGT. The V end was cut by 5 bases, the J end by 1 base, with 9 bases between. There are 14 residues in the CDR3. CDR3 bases: TGTGCCAGCAGTCCAGGGTCAAGCAATCAGCCCCAGCATTTT. Amino acid sequence: CASSPGSSNQPQHF.

This clonotype was detected ten times or more. The rearrangement links TRBV7-9 to TRBJ2-1; 9 bases fit TRBD2. The germline V gene encodes CDR1 SEHNR and CDR2 FQNEAQ (reference sequence). Trimming took 2 bases from V and 5 from J; bases not matched to a gene: 10. The CDR3 is 17 amino acids. The CDR3 DNA follows: TGTGCCAGCAGCTTAATAGGATCTAGCGGGGTGCACAATGAGCAGTTCTTC. This codes for CASSLIGSSGVHNEQFF. Together with reference TRBV7-9 and TRBJ2-1, the CDR3 gives the full variable domain: DTGVSQNPRHKITKRGQNVTFRCDPISEHNRLYWYRQTLGQGPEFLTYFQNEAQLEKSRLLSDRFSAERPKGSFSTLEIQRTEQGDSAMYLCASSLIGSSGVHNEQFFGPGTRLTVL.

This clonotype has a count of ten or more. V usage is TRBV12-3 or TRBV12-4 and J usage is TRBJ1-5; unclear D gene. The CDR3 consists of 15 residues. Trimming shortened V by 6 bases and J by 2 bases, and 14 bases separated the two germline ends. The CDR3 nucleotides read TGTGCCAGCAGCCCCCGAACGGCGGGCAATCAGCCCCAGCATTTT. Encoded protein: CASSPRTAGNQPQHF.

About this clonotype itself: A much larger clone lies a single base off, so this may be a read error. The chain employs TRBV7-3 and TRBJ2-1, with D possibly called TRBD1 or TRBD2 (5 bases each). Germline V gives CDR1 SGHTA, CDR2 FQGTGA. The CDR3 contains 12 residues. The CDR3 loop is CASSSGHDEQCF. The CDR3, as DNA: TGTGCCAGCAGCTCGGGGCACGATGAGCAGTGCTTC.

This clonotype has ten or more counts. The genes are TRBV19 and TRBJ2-1, with D perhaps matching TRBD2 (5 bases). CDR3 length: 18 residues. V lost 0 bases, J lost 5 bases, and 20 bases lay in between. The germline V gene encodes CDR1 LNHDA and CDR2 SQIVND (reference sequence). DNA of the CDR3: TGTGCCAGTAGTATAGATATAGTAACAGATCTAGCCAACAATGAGCAGTTCTTC. This encodes CASSIDIVTDLANNEQFF.

Turning to this clonotype: Without the conserved terminal phenylalanine or tryptophan, this CDR3 likely stems from a read error. The rearrangement joins TRBV6-6 to TRBJ2-4; TRBD2 matches at 8 bases. Losses at the gene ends were 7 bases for V and 0 bases for J; bases not matched to a gene: 11. Germline CDR1 and CDR2: MNHNY and SVGAGI (reference sequence). This CDR3 spans 17 amino acids. CDR3 residues: CASTAGGRSEAKNIQYL. CDR3 bases: TGTGCCAGCACGGCGGGGGGACGGTCTGAAGCCAAAAACATTCAGTACTTA.

V gene TRBV11-2 combines with J gene TRBJ1-1, with no clear D. CDR1 and CDR2 (germline): SGHAT, FQNNGV. This CDR3 has 13 amino acids. V lost 1 base and J lost 1, with 4 bases in between. The CDR3 DNA reads TGTGCCAGCAGCTTAGCGTGGAACACTGAAGCTTTCTTT. This sequence encodes CASSLAWNTEAFF. The variable domain in full, with the rest retrieved from reference TRBV11-2 and TRBJ1-1, is EAGVAQSPRYKIIEKRQSVAFWCNPISGHATLYWYQQILGQGPKLLIQFQNNGVVDDSQLPKDRFSAERLKGVDSTLKIQPAKLEDSAVYLCASSLAWNTEAFFGQGTRLTVV.

This clonotype was recorded many times. The chain has TRBV11-2 and TRBJ2-1, with 11 bases lining up with TRBD2. V lost 5 bases and J lost 4; bases outside the gene matches: 10. The germline CDR1 and CDR2 sequences are SGHAT and FQNNGV. This CDR3 is 17 amino acids long. This CDR3 reads CASSPIRLAGGYNEQFF. As DNA, the CDR3 is TGTGCCAGCAGCCCCATAAGGCTAGCGGGGGGATACAATGAGCAGTTCTTC.

This clonotype was found a few times. The V gene is TRBV7-9, the J gene TRBJ2-7; D is uncertain. The CDR3 covers 13 residues. CDR1 SEHNR and CDR2 FQNEAQ come from the germline V gene (reference sequence). Trimming shortened V by 1 base and J by 2 bases, and 6 bases separated the two germline ends. In DNA, the CDR3 is TGTGCCAGCAGCTTAGACCCGGCCTACGAGCAGTACTTC. The encoded protein is CASSLDPAYEQYF.

Of note for this clonotype: This may stem from a read error, because a much larger clone lies one nucleotide away. The V gene is TRBV28, the J gene TRBJ1-5; D unresolved. V was shortened by 5 bases and J by 0 bases, with 11 bases between the two germline ends. The V gene's germline CDR1 is MDHEN and CDR2 SYDVKM. The CDR3 covers 15 residues. CDR3: CASSTHNYSNQPQHF. The CDR3 DNA reads as TGTGCCAGCAGTACCCATAACTATAGCAATCAGCCCCAGCATTTT.

This clonotype has at least ten counts. This chain connects TRBV29-1 to TRBJ2-6; D is undetermined. Trimming left V 0 bases short and J 0 bases short, with 12 bases between. CDR3 size: 17 residues. Germline V CDR1 and CDR2: SQVTM, ANQGSEA. This chain's CDR3 is CSVEDLDVPSGANVLTF. DNA for the CDR3: TGCAGCGTTGAAGATCTAGACGTACCCTCTGGGGCCAACGTCCTGACTTTC.

Only a few counts were recorded for this clonotype. V is TRBV15 and J is TRBJ2-5; 8 bases match TRBD1. Germline CDR1 LNHNV, CDR2 YYDKDF (reference sequence). After removal of 4 bases from V and 5 bases from J, the junction contained 6 bases not matched to a gene. The CDR3 has 14 amino acids. The CDR3, as DNA: TGTGCCACCAGCATGGACAGGGCGGGGGAGACCCAGTACTTC. Its protein product is CATSMDRAGETQYF.

This clonotype was seen a handful of times. The rearrangement links TRBV7-9 to TRBJ1-4; D gene ambiguous. The CDR3 sequence is 16 residues long. Germline CDR1 and CDR2: SEHNR and FQNEAQ (reference sequence). The V gene lost 5 bases and the J gene lost 8 bases, with 21 bases spanning the gap. The CDR3 is CASSHERTRRGEKLFF. CDR3 coding DNA: TGTGCCAGCAGCCACGAGAGGACCCGGCGCGGAGAAAAACTGTTTTTT.

In this sample, this clonotype turned up once. The junction departs from germline at one end; a sequencing error may be responsible. CDR3 in DNA: TGTGCCAGCAGTTTCGAACGGGGATACAATGAGCAGATCTTC. It yields the protein CASSFERGYNEQIF. This chain joins TRBV12-3 or TRBV12-4 and TRBJ2-1, with D possibly matching TRBD2 (5 bases). The CDR3 loop spans 14 amino acids.

In this sample, this clonotype turned up a few times. The rearrangement links TRBV27 to TRBJ1-4; D is unclear. The CDR3 loop spans 16 amino acids. Trimming took 2 bases from V and 4 from J, leaving 14 bases between them. Per germline, CDR1 MNHEY and CDR2 SMNVEV (reference sequence). The DNA of the CDR3 is TGTGCCAGCAGTTTAAGTCGCGGACCGAGTAATGAAAAACTGTTTTTT. Protein sequence: CASSLSRGPSNEKLFF.

V and J are TRBV28 and TRBJ1-1, with D hard to call. The V gene lost 1 base and the J gene lost 4 bases, with 13 bases spanning the gap. The CDR3 covers 15 residues. Germline V lookup: CDR1 MDHEN, CDR2 SYDVKM. DNA for the CDR3: TGTGCCAGCAGTTTATCCCCCCGGCAGCTCACTGAAGCTTTCTTT. This encodes CASSLSPRQLTEAFF.

This clonotype was seen only a few times. This chain uses TRBV6-5 with TRBJ2-1; tentatively, D is TRBD1 (6 bases). The CDR3 is made up of 16 amino acids. The germline V gene has CDR1 MNHEY and CDR2 SVGAGI. Trimming shortened V by 4 bases and J by 4 bases, and 17 bases separated the two germline ends. The DNA for the CDR3 is TGTGCCAGCAGTTTATTTCAGGGGACCCCGTACAATGAGCAGTTCTTC. It yields the protein CASSLFQGTPYNEQFF.